The 5 T cell receptor beta chains below come from one sample, sequenced in a study of T cell changes during pregnancy in multiple sclerosis. Assay used: immunoSEQ multiplex PCR; TCRdb lists only in-frame clones, some missing. The sample includes roughly 76,000 clones, 80% to 95% of them seen just once. The starting material was CD4+ T cells from peripheral blood mononuclear cells, obtained in the second trimester of pregnancy. Receptor source: a female donor with multiple sclerosis, enrolled in a pregnancy study.

This chain uses TRBV28 with TRBJ1-1; the D is unclear. This CDR3 has 15 amino acids. Germline V gene sequence: CDR1 MDHEN, CDR2 SYDVKM. Trimming removed 5 bases at V and 0 bases at J, with 13 bases between. The CDR3 protein is CASSVPRLLNTEAFF. For the CDR3, the DNA is TGTGCCAGCAGTGTACCTAGACTTCTGAACACTGAAGCTTTCTTT. The whole variable domain, filled in from reference TRBV28 and TRBJ1-1, reads DVKVTQSSRYLVKRTGEKVFLECVQDMDHENMFWYRQDPGLGLRLIYFSYDVKMKEKGDIPEGYSVSREKKERFSLILESASTNQTSMYLCASSVPRLLNTEAFFGQGTRLTVV.

This clone was detected a few times. The chain combines TRBV6-6 with TRBJ1-2; D not resolved. The germline gives CDR1 MNHNY, CDR2 SVGAGI (reference sequence). The V gene lost 2 bases and the J gene lost 7 bases, with 8 bases spanning the gap. The CDR3 is 12 amino acids. The CDR3 nucleotides read TGTGCCAGCAGTTACGAGACGGGTGGCTACACCTTC. Amino acid sequence: CASSYETGGYTF.

Written as DNA, the CDR3 is TGCGCCAGCAGCCAACGACAGGGTCATGGCTACACCTTC. Its translation: CASSQRQGHGYTF. V usage is TRBV4-3 and J usage is TRBJ1-2; 7 nucleotides line up with TRBD1. This CDR3 is built from 13 residues. Germline CDR1 reads LGHNA; CDR2 reads YSLEER. Trimming at V came to 2 bases and at J to 6 bases, leaving 3 bases not matched to a gene.

V usage is TRBV7-9 and J usage is TRBJ2-5; 11 nucleotides match TRBD2. This CDR3 spans 16 amino acids. V was pared by 2 bases and J by 4 bases, with 6 bases of the junction left unmatched. Germline lookup yields CDR1 SEHNR and CDR2 FQNEAQ (reference sequence). In DNA, the CDR3 is TGTGCCAGCAGCTTAATCGTACTAGCGGGGGTAGAGACCCAGTACTTC. This gives the protein CASSLIVLAGVETQYF.

This clone is a singleton in its sample. The J gene is TRBJ2-2, the V gene TRBV7-3; 7 nucleotides agree with TRBD2. Germline trimming cut 2 bases from V and 6 bases from J; bases unmatched to any gene: 6. The CDR3 is 15 amino acids. CDR1 SGHTA and CDR2 FQGTGA come from the germline V gene. CDR3 protein: CASSLWGGPAGELFF. In DNA form, the CDR3 reads TGTGCCAGCAGCTTATGGGGAGGGCCGGCCGGGGAGCTGTTTTTT.